Presented here are 8 T cell receptor beta chains from one specimen sequenced in a study of cytomegalovirus exposure and HLA in healthy donors. Primers included in the PCR were 60 Vbeta and 13 Jbeta primers. Generated by immunoSEQ multiplex PCR, the TCRdb table keeps only in-frame clones and is missing some. The table has about 230,000 clones, approximately 90% seen once. Sequencing was carried out using PBMCs. These receptors all come from a woman under 30 in good health and CMV-seronegative.

There are a few counts of this clone. V and J are TRBV5-1 and TRBJ2-1, with 8 bases identical to TRBD2. This CDR3 is built from 16 residues. Trimming took 0 bases from V and 4 from J; bases not matched to a gene: 6. CDR1 is SGHRS and CDR2 is YFSETQ in the germline V gene. CDR3 coding DNA: TGCGCCAGCAGCTTGGATGCGGGAGGTAAATACAATGAGCAGTTCTTC. Amino acids: CASSLDAGGKYNEQFF.

The CDR3 DNA reads TGTGCCAGCAGCGGTCGGCGGTCCTACAATGAGCAGTTCTTC. Protein: CASSGRRSYNEQFF. The V gene is TRBV9, the J gene TRBJ2-1; D gene unclear. The CDR3 has 14 residues. Germline-derived CDR1 and CDR2 are SGDLS and YYNGEE. Trimming pared 3 bases from V and 1 base from J, leaving 8 bases between.

This rearrangement joins TRBV7-9 to TRBJ1-1, with D perhaps TRBD1 (6 bases). CDR3 length: 16 amino acids. Trimming stripped 5 bases from V and 0 bases from J, with 16 bases between. Germline V CDR1 and CDR2: SEHNR, FQNEAQ (reference sequence). CDR3 sequence: CASSPPSAGVNTEAFF. DNA for the CDR3: TGTGCCAGCAGCCCCCCGAGCGCAGGGGTGAACACTGAAGCTTTCTTT.

The V gene is TRBV5-1, the J gene TRBJ2-5; 10 positions match TRBD1. The DNA matches TRBJ2-7 better at its end, which makes the J call doubtful. The germline CDR1 and CDR2 sequences are SGHRS and YFSETQ. The CDR3 length is 15 residues. This CDR3 is CASSPGTGDSYEQYF. The CDR3 DNA sequence: TGCGCCAGCAGCCCAGGGACAGGGGACTCCTACGAGCAGTACTTC.

The chain joins TRBV5-1 to TRBJ2-1; 8 bases agree with TRBD2. The CDR3 extends over 16 amino acids. CDR1 SGHRS and CDR2 YFSETQ come from the germline V gene. V shed 1 base, J shed 3 bases, and the junction held 6 bases outside the gene matches. CDR3 bases: TGCGCCAGCAGCTTGTATCGGGAGGGTCTCTACAATGAGCAGTTCTTC. This gives the protein CASSLYREGLYNEQFF.

This chain uses TRBV11-2 with TRBJ2-4, with D possibly matching TRBD1 (6 bases). Germline V gives CDR1 SGHAT, CDR2 FQNNGV. CDR3 length: 18 amino acids. Trimming shortened V by 5 bases and J by 0 bases, and 20 bases separated the two germline ends. The CDR3 DNA follows: TGTGCCAGCAGCCTCGAGGGACAAGGGTTTCTAGCCAAAAACATTCAGTACTTC. Amino acid sequence: CASSLEGQGFLAKNIQYF.

The chain links TRBV6-4 to TRBJ2-1, with a possible D match to TRBD1 (5 bases). The CDR3 loop spans 13 amino acids. The germline CDR1 and CDR2 sequences are MRHNA and SNTAGT. V gave up 3 bases and J gave up 9 bases, with 12 bases separating them. The DNA for the CDR3 is TGTGCCAGCAGTGAACAGGCCCCCGGTGAGCAGTTCTTC. Amino acid sequence: CASSEQAPGEQFF.

The chain is built from TRBV2 and TRBJ1-4; D is ambiguous. The CDR3 sequence is 14 residues long. V shed 4 bases and J shed 3 bases, with 9 bases lying between them. The V gene's germline CDR1 is SNHLY and CDR2 FYNNEI. The CDR3 is CASSVGGSNEKLFF. The CDR3 DNA reads as TGTGCCAGCAGTGTTGGAGGATCTAATGAAAAACTGTTTTTT.